These 12 T cell receptor beta chains share one sample of origin, sequenced in a study of OX40 agonist ivuxolimab in advanced cancers. Produced via immunoSEQ multiplex PCR; TCRdb's table is partial and in-frame only. The data show nearly 80,000 clones, 75% to 95% seen once. This specimen was CD4+ or CD8+ T cells sorted from blood, taken in a trial of the OX40 agonist ivuxolimab. The receptors stem from an adult with an advanced solid tumor such as melanoma, head and neck, liver or kidney cancer.

Notes on this clone: Distinct nucleotide sequences in the sample also encode this CDR3. The chain recombines TRBV18 with TRBJ2-3; maybe TRBD2 (6 bases). Trimming pared 6 bases from V and 3 bases from J, leaving 13 bases between. Germline V gene data show CDR1 as KGHSH and CDR2 as LQKENI. The CDR3 sequence is 14 residues long. CDR3 DNA sequence: TGTGCCAGCTCCCCCTTGGCGGGAACAGATACGCAGTATTTT. It yields the protein CASSPLAGTDTQYF.

This clone was counted between two and nine times. V and J are TRBV4-1 and TRBJ1-5, with 11 bases that match TRBD1. With 6 bases clipped from V and 7 bases from J, the junction kept 5 bases outside the gene matches. Germline assignment: CDR1 MGHRA and CDR2 YSYEKL. The CDR3 has 14 residues. CDR3 region: CASRGQGATQPQHF. CDR3 in DNA: TGCGCCAGCAGAGGACAGGGGGCTACACAGCCCCAGCATTTT.

The chain is built from TRBV7-6 and TRBJ2-5; either TRBD1 or TRBD2 may fit D (5 bases each). The V end was cut by 4 bases, the J end by 1 base, with 13 bases between. The CDR3 runs 15 residues. Germline V gives CDR1 SGHVS, CDR2 FNYEAQ. CDR3 residues: CASSSPLGAQETQYF. The CDR3 DNA sequence: TGTGCCAGCAGCTCCCCACTCGGGGCCCAAGAGACCCAGTACTTC.

There are a few counts of this clone. This chain joins TRBV29-1 and TRBJ2-7, with 9 bases that match TRBD1. The V and J ends lost 7 bases and 7 bases, in that order; junction bases with no gene match: 11. CDR1 and CDR2 (germline): SQVTM, ANQGSEA. This CDR3 has 13 amino acids. This CDR3 reads CSASRDREEEQYF. The CDR3 DNA reads as TGCAGCGCTTCCCGGGACAGGGAGGAAGAGCAGTACTTC.

The chain has TRBV4-2 and TRBJ2-7; 8 nucleotides match TRBD2. Germline CDR1 and CDR2: LGHNA and YNFKEQ. The ends lost 0 bases at V and 3 bases at J; junction bases unmatched: 7. The CDR3 sequence is 16 residues long. CDR3 loop: CASSQDGSGINYEQYF. DNA of the CDR3: TGTGCCAGCAGCCAAGATGGTAGCGGGATCAACTACGAGCAGTACTTC.

The chain has TRBV2 and TRBJ2-3, with D maybe TRBD2 (9 bases). This CDR3 is 18 amino acids long. Deletions cut 6 bases from V and 2 bases from J, with 24 bases between. In germline, CDR1 is SNHLY, CDR2 FYNNEI. This CDR3 reads CASRAQGAPSGTTDTQYF. The CDR3 bases are TGTGCCAGCAGAGCCCAGGGGGCGCCTAGCGGGACCACAGATACGCAGTATTTT.

Comments on this clone: At one of its ends the junction is not consistent with the germline gene, which may arise from a read error. The chain recombines TRBV6-5 with TRBJ2-7; a weak D match, TRBD1 (6 bases). CDR3 length: 12 amino acids. Looked up from germline, CDR1 is MNHEY and CDR2 is SVGAGI. The CDR3, as DNA: TGTGCCAGCAGTTTCACTGGGGCAGGGGCGGACTTC. It specifies CASSFTGAGADF.

The chain has TRBV5-4 and TRBJ2-5, with 7 positions matching TRBD2. There are 17 residues in the CDR3. The V segment lost 0 bases and the J segment 1 base; nucleotides outside the gene matches: 9. The germline V gene encodes CDR1 SGHNT and CDR2 YYREEE (reference sequence). In nucleotides, the CDR3 is TGTGCCAGCAGCTTGGGGGGCACTAGCGCAGTCCAAGAGACCCAGTACTTC. Encoded protein: CASSLGGTSAVQETQYF. Full variable domain (missing parts from reference TRBV5-4 and TRBJ2-5): ETGVTQSPTHLIKTRGQQVTLRCSSQSGHNTVSWYQQALGQGPQFIFQYYREEENGRGNFPPRFSGLQFPNYSSELNVNALELDDSALYLCASSLGGTSAVQETQYFGPGTRLLVL.

This chain links TRBV18 with TRBJ2-1; 9 bases are a match to TRBD2. From germline, CDR1 is KGHSH and CDR2 LQKENI. The CDR3 has 16 residues. J was trimmed by 3 bases and V by 0 bases; bases with no gene match: 3. CDR3 amino acids: CASSPPGGRVYNEQFF. The CDR3 bases are TGTGCCAGCTCACCACCGGGCGGGAGGGTCTACAATGAGCAGTTCTTC. Combining the CDR3 with reference TRBV18 and TRBJ2-1 gives the whole variable domain NAGVMQNPRHLVRRRGQEARLRCSPMKGHSHVYWYRQLPEEGLKFMVYLQKENIIDESGMPKERFSAEFPKEGPSILRIQQVVRGDSAAYFCASSPPGGRVYNEQFFGPGTRLTVL.

The genes are TRBV10-1 and TRBJ2-7; 8 positions match TRBD2. The V gene's germline CDR1 is WNHNN and CDR2 SYGVQD (reference sequence). Trimming took 10 bases from V and 6 from J; bases not matched to a gene: 14. The CDR3 spans 14 residues. The CDR3 nucleotides are TGCGCCACGAACTCGCGGGGGGAATGGCGCGAGCAGTACTTC. Translating it yields CATNSRGEWREQYF.

The rearrangement uses TRBV7-3 and TRBJ2-5; no reliable D call. CDR1 and CDR2 from the germline V gene are SGHTA and FQGTGA. The CDR3 totals 14 residues. V dropped 7 bases and J dropped 3 bases, with 15 bases sitting between them. The CDR3 spells CASIYGMWEETQYF. The CDR3, as DNA: TGTGCCAGCATCTATGGGATGTGGGAAGAGACCCAGTACTTC.

The V gene is TRBV19, the J gene TRBJ2-7; 10 bases fit TRBD1. Per germline, CDR1 LNHDA and CDR2 SQIVND (reference sequence). The junction had 6 bases not matched to a gene; V was cut back by 6 bases and J by 4 bases. This CDR3 has 14 residues. The CDR3 region has the DNA TGTGCCAGTAGCCAAGGACAGGGGGGTTACGAGCAGTACTTC. This codes for CASSQGQGGYEQYF.